Below, one TCR beta chain is given with its context. Its antigen remains unknown. This sample is drawn from a study of T cell clones after liver transplantation. As for the study in general: Blood was drawn pre-transplant, before withdrawal, and after full or failed withdrawal.

Findings and limits, study-wide: These preliminary findings come from unstandardized post-transplant sampling times. In 5 of 8 subjects, circulating graft-donor-reactive CD4 TCRbeta sequences fell significantly after transplant.

Sequencing used immunoSEQ multiplex PCR; TCRdb keeps in-frame clones, though not all of them. This table holds tens of thousands of clones, 70% to 90% found once. Trimming shortened V by 5 bases and J by 2 bases, and 15 bases separated the two germline ends. The CDR3 is 15 residues long. CDR1 and CDR2 (germline): SGHTA, FQGNSA. The TCR was taken from a human patient who received a liver transplant. The T cells may come from the graft donor. The chain combines TRBV7-2 with TRBJ1-1; D gene unclear. Sequencing was performed on CD4+ T cells from blood, taken 24 months after liver transplant. The CDR3 is CASSRPPPLNTEAFF. CDR3 sequence (DNA): TGTGCCAGCAGCCGCCCTCCTCCACTCAACACTGAAGCTTTCTTT.